These T cell receptor beta chains were read from a single sample in a study of CD8 T cells in Susac syndrome. A single record per CDR3 protein comes from TCRdb applying MiXCR to the immunoSEQ multiplex PCR reads. Of over 350,000 distinct CDR3 sequences in the sample, around 85% are singletons; the top ten hold approximately 0.11%. The sequenced sample consisted of CD8+ T cells from PBMCs. The receptor source for this set is a human donor with multiple sclerosis. Both conserved end residues are trimmed from each CDR3. Each record gives: V gene, J gene, CDR3 length, CDR3 protein.

TRBV12-5	TRBJ1-1	14	ASGLVLGRPNTEAF
TRBV27	TRBJ2-1	13	ASSLTGPSYNEQF
TRBV2	TRBJ2-1	13	ASRAGTSPYNEQF
TRBV28	TRBJ2-2	14	ASHLTGALNTGELF
TRBV6-5	TRBJ2-1	14	ASSILAESSYNEQF
TRBV7-9	TRBJ2-1	13	ASSFERDPYNEQF
TRBV19	TRBJ2-1	13	ASSIGTSGVDEQF
TRBV20-1	TRBJ1-5	12	SARAQEVNQPQH
TRBV20-1	TRBJ1-5	14	SASPGTEASNQPQH
TRBV29-1	TRBJ2-7	13	SVFGPGGALVEQY